This T cell receptor beta chain was documented in a study of shared clonotypes between healthy human individuals. The wider study: Researchers assigned three CD4 naive, three CD4 memory, two CD8 naive and one CD8 memory plate to each donor.

Assay execution proceeded at the deep level. Profiling relied on immunoSEQ multiplex PCR, and the TCRdb table lists in-frame clones only, not all of them. This sample has millions of clones, with around nine tenths found just once. With regard to this clone: The antigen is undetermined.

The CDR3 is 17 residues long. V dropped 1 base and J dropped 5 bases, with 19 bases sitting between them. Germline V lookup: CDR1 KGHSH, CDR2 LQKENI. Overall study results and limits: In general, naive subsets displayed greater estimated richness than memory subsets did.

V is TRBV18 and J is TRBJ2-3; maybe TRBD1 (6 bases). Sequenced material: naive CD4+ T cells sorted from blood. Subset noted: CD45RA+ positively selected. This receptor was taken from a man younger than 35 in good health. The CDR3 nucleotides are TGTGCCAGCTCACCACTAGGTAAATTCTCAGGGGAAGATACGCAGTATTTT. This gives the protein CASSPLGKFSGEDTQYF.